This T cell receptor beta chain came from a study of blood T cell repertoires in COVID-19. Study-wide background: The United States, Italy and Spain were the sources of the acute and convalescent COVID-19 samples. PBMCs, B-cell-depleted T cells, or T cells provided the cDNA or gDNA that made up the material.

This clone was found once. Study processing details: From reference gene primer amplification, estimates of nucleated cell counts were derived. Here immunoSEQ multiplex PCR was the method, and the copy in TCRdb shows in-frame clones only, minus some. V, J and clone size are those of that table, while D and trimming were read from the DNA. This sample has roughly 290,000 clones; approximately 83% occur once, and the top ten carry 2.1%. The J segment lost 7 bases and the V segment lost 0 bases, leaving 6 bases of the junction unmatched. Germline V CDR1 and CDR2: MNHEY, SVGAGI. The CDR3 extends over 16 amino acids.

This clonotype originated in a woman in her twenties or thirties who had recovered from COVID-19. Sequencing used peripheral blood. This sequence joins TRBV6-5 and TRBJ1-6; TRBD1 agrees at 7 bases. This CDR3 is CASSYSSQGGNSPLHF. CDR3 coding DNA: TGTGCCAGCAGTTACTCGTCCCAAGGGGGCAATTCACCCCTCCACTTT.